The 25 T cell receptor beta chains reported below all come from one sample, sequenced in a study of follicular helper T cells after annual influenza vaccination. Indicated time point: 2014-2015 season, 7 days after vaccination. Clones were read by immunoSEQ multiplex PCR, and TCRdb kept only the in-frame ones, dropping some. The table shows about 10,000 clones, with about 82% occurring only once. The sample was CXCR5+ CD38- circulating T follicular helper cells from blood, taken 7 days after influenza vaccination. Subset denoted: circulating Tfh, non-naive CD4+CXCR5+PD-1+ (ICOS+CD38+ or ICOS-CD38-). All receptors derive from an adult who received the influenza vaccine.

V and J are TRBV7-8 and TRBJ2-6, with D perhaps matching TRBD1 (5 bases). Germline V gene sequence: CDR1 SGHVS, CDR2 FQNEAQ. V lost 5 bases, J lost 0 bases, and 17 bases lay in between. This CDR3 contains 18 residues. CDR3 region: CASSTTVGTGSGANVLTF. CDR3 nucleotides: TGTGCCAGCAGCACAACTGTGGGAACAGGCTCTGGGGCCAACGTCCTGACTTTC. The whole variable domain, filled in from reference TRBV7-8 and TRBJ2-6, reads GAGVSQSPRYKVAKRGQDVALRCDPISGHVSLFWYQQALGQGPEFLTYFQNEAQLDKSGLPSDRFFAERPEGSVSTLKIQRTQQEDSAVYLCASSTTVGTGSGANVLTFGAGSRLTVL.

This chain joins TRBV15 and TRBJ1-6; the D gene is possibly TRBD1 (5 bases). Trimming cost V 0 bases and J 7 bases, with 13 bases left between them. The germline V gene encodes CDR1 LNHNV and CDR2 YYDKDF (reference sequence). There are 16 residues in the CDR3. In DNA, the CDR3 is TGTGCCACCAGCAGAGATAACGACAGACTAAATTCACCCCTCCACTTT. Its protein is CATSRDNDRLNSPLHF.

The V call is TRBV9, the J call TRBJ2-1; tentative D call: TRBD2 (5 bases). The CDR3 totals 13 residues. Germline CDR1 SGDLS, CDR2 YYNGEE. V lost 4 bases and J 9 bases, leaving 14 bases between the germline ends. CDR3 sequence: CASSPISGSEQFF. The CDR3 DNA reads TGTGCCAGCAGCCCTATCTCGGGGAGTGAGCAGTTCTTC.

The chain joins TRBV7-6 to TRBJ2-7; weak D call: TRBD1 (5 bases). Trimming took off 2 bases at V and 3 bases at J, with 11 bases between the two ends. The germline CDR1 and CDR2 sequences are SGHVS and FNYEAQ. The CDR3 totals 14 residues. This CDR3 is CASSLQGRVYEQYF. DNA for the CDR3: TGTGCCAGCAGCTTACAGGGTAGGGTCTACGAGCAGTACTTC. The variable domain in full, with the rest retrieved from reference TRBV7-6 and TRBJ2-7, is GAGVSQSPRYKVTKRGQDVALRCDPISGHVSLYWYRQALGQGPEFLTYFNYEAQQDKSGLPNDRFSAERPEGSISTLTIQRTEQRDSAMYRCASSLQGRVYEQYFGPGTRLTVT.

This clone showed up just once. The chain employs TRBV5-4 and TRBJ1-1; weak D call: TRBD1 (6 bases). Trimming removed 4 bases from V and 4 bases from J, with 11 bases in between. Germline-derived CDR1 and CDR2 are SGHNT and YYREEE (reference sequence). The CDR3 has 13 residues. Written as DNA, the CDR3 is TGTGCCAGCAGCGTACAGGGAGTCACTGAAGCTTTCTTT. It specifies CASSVQGVTEAFF.

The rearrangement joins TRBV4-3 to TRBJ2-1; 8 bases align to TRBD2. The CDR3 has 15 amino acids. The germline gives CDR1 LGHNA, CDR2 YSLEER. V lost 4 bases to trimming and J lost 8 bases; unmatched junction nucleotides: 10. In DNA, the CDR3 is TGCGCCAGCAGCCTTTTTGGGCGGGAGGAAGATGAGCAGTTCTTC. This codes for CASSLFGREEDEQFF.

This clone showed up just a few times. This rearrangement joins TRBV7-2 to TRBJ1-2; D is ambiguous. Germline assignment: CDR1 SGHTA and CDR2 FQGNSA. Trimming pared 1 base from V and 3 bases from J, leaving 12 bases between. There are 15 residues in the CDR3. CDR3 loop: CASSLVEGRYYGYTF. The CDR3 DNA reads TGTGCCAGCAGCTTAGTGGAGGGAAGGTACTATGGCTACACCTTC.

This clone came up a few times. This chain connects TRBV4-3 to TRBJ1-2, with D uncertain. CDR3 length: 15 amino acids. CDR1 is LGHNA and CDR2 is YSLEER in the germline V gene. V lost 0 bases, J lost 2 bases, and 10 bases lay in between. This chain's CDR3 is CASSQDQRRNYGYTF. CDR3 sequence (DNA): TGCGCCAGCAGCCAAGACCAAAGGCGAAACTATGGCTACACCTTC.

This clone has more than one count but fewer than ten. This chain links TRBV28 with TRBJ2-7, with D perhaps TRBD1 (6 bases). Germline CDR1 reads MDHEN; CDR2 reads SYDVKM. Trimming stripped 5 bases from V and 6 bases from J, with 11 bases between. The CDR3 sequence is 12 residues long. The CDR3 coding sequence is TGTGCCAGCAGTACAGGGCCCCTCGAGCAGTACTTC. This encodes CASSTGPLEQYF. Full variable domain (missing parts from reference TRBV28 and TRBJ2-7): DVKVTQSSRYLVKRTGEKVFLECVQDMDHENMFWYRQDPGLGLRLIYFSYDVKMKEKGDIPEGYSVSREKKERFSLILESASTNQTSMYLCASSTGPLEQYFGPGTRLTVT.

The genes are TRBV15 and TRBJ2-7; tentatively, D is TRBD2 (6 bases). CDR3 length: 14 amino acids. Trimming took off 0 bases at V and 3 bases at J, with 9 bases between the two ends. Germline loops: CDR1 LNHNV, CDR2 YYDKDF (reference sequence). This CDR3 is CATSRDWGDYEQYF. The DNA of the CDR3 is TGTGCCACCAGCAGAGATTGGGGGGACTACGAGCAGTACTTC.

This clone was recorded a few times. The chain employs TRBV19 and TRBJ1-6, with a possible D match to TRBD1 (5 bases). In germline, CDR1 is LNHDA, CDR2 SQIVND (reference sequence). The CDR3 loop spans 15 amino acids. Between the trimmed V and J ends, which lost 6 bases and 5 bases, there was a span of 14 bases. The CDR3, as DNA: TGTGCCAGTAGCCTGGGGGGGTCGGATAATTCACCCCTCCACTTT. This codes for CASSLGGSDNSPLHF.

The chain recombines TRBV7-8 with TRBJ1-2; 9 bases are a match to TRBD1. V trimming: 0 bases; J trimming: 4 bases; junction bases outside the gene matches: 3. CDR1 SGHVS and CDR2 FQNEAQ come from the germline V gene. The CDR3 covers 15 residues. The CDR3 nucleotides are TGTGCCAGCAGCTTAGCCGGACAGGGGATCTATGGCTACACCTTC. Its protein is CASSLAGQGIYGYTF.

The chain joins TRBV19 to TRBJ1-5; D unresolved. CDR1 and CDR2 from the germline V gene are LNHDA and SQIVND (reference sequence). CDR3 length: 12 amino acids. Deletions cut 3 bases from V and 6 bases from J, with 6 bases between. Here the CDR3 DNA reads TGTGCCAGTAGTATGTGGACTCAGCCCCAGCATTTT. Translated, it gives CASSMWTQPQHF.

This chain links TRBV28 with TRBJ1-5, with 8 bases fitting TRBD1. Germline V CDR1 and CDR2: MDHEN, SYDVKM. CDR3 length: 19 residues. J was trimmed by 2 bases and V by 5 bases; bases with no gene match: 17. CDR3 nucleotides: TGTGCCAGCAGTCCCATACGTGGACAGGGTAATAGGCGCAATCAGCCCCAGCATTTT. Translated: CASSPIRGQGNRRNQPQHF.

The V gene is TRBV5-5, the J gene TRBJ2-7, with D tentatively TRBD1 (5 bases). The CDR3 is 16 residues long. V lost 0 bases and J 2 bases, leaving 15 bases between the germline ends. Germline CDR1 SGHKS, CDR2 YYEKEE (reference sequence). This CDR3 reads CASSLEGATAAYEQYF. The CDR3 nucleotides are TGTGCCAGCAGCTTGGAAGGGGCTACTGCAGCCTACGAGCAGTACTTC. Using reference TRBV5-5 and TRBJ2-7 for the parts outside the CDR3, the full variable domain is DAGVTQSPTHLIKTRGQQVTLRCSPISGHKSVSWYQQVLGQGPQFIFQYYEKEERGRGNFPDRFSARQFPNYSSELNVNALLLGDSALYLCASSLEGATAAYEQYFGPGTRLTVT.

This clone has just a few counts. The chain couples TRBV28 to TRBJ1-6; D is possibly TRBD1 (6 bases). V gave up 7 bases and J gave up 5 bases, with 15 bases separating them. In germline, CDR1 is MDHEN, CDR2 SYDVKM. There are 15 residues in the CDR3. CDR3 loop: CASTQPAGDNSPLHF. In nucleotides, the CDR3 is TGTGCCAGCACCCAACCGGCAGGGGATAATTCACCCCTCCACTTT.

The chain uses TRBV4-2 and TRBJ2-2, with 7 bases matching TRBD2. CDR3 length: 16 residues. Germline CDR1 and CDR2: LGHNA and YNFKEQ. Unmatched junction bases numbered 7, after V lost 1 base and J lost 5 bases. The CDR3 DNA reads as TGTGCCAGCAGCCAAGCCAGCGGGACCGGTACCGGGGAGCTGTTTTTT. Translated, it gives CASSQASGTGTGELFF.

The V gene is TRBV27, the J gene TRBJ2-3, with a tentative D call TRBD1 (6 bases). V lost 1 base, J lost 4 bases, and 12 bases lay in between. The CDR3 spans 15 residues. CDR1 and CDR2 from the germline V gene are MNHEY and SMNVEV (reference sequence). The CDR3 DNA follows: TGTGCCAGCAGTTTATTCGGCAGGGGAGCAGATACGCAGTATTTT. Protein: CASSLFGRGADTQYF.

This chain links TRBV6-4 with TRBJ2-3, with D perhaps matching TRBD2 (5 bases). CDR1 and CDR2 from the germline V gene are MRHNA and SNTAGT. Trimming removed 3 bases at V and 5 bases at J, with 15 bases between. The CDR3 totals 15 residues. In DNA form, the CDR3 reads TGTGCCAGCAGTGAGAGTGGGAGTGGCATAGATACGCAGTATTTT. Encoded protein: CASSESGSGIDTQYF.

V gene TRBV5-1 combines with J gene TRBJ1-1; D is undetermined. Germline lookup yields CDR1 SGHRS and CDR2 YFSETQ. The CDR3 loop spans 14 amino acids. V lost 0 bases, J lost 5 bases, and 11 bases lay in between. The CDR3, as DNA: TGCGCCAGCAGCTTGGAGTGGGCGCAAACTGAAGCTTTCTTT. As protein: CASSLEWAQTEAFF.

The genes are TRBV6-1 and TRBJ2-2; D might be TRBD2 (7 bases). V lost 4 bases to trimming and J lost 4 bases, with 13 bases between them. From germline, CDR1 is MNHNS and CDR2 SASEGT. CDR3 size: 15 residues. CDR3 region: CASSAGGPSTGELFF. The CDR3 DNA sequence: TGTGCCAGCAGTGCGGGGGGCCCCTCCACCGGGGAGCTGTTTTTT.

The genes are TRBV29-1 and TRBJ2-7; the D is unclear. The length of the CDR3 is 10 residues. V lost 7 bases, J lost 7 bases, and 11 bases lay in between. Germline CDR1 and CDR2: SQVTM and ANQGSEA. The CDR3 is CSARMGEQYF. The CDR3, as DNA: TGCAGCGCCCGAATGGGAGAGCAGTACTTC.

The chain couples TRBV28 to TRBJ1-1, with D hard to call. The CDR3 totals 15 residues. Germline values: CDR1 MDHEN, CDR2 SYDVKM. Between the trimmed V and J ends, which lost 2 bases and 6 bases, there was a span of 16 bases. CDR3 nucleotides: TGTGCCAGCAGTTTAATCGGGAAAGGTCCCCCTGAAGCTTTCTTT. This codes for CASSLIGKGPPEAFF.

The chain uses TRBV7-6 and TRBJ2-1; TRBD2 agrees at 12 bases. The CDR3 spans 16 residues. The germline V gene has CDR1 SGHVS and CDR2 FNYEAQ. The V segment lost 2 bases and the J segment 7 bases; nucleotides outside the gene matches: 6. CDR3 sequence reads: CASSLLTSGGTNEQFF. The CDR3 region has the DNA TGTGCCAGCAGCTTATTGACTAGCGGGGGAACGAATGAGCAGTTCTTC.

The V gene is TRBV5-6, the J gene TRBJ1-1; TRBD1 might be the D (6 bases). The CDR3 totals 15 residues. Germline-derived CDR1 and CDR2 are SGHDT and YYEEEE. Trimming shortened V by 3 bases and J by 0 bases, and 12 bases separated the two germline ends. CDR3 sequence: CASSYRTALNTEAFF. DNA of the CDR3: TGTGCCAGCAGCTATCGGACAGCTTTGAACACTGAAGCTTTCTTT.